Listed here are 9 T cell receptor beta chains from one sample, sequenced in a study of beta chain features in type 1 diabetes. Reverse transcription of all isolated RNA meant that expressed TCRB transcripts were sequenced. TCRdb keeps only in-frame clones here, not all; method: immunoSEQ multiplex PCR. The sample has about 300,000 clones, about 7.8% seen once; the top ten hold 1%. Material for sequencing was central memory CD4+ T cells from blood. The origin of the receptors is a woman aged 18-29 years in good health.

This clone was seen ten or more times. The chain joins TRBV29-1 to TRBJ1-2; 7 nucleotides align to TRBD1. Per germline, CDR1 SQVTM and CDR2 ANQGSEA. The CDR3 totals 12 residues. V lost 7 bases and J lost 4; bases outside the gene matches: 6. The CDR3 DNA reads TGCAGCGGCCTGACAGGGATCTATGGCTACACCTTC. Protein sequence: CSGLTGIYGYTF.

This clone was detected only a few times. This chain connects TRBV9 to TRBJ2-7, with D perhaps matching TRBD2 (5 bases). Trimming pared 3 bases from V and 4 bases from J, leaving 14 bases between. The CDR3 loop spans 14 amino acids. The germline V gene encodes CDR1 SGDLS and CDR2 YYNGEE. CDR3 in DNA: TGTGCCAGCAGCGGGAGGAACGGAAGGTACGAGCAGTACGTC. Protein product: CASSGRNGRYEQYV.

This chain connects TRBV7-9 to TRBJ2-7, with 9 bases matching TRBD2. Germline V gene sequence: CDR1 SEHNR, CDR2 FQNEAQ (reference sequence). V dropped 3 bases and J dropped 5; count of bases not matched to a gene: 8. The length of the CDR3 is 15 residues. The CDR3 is CASSFHGGRAHEQYF. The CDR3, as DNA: TGTGCCAGCAGCTTTCACGGCGGGAGGGCCCACGAGCAGTACTTC.

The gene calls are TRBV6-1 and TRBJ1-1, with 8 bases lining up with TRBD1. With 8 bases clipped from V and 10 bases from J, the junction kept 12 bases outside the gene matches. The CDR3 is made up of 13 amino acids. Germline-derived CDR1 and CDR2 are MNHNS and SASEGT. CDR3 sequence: CASDRNLGTGAFF. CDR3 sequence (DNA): TGTGCCAGCGATAGAAACCTCGGGACAGGAGCTTTCTTT.

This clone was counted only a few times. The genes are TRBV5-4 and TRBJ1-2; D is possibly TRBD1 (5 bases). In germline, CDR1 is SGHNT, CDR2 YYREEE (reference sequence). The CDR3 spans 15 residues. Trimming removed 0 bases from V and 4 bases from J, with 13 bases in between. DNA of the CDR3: TGTGCCAGCAGCTTGGCTCCGGGGCCTGGCTATGGCTACACCTTC. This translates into CASSLAPGPGYGYTF.

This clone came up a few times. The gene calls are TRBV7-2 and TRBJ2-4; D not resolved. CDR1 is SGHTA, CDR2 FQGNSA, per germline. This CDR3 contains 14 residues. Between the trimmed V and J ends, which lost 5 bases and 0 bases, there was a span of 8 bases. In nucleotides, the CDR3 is TGTGCCAGCAGCCGATTTACAGCCAAAAACATTCAGTACTTC. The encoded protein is CASSRFTAKNIQYF.

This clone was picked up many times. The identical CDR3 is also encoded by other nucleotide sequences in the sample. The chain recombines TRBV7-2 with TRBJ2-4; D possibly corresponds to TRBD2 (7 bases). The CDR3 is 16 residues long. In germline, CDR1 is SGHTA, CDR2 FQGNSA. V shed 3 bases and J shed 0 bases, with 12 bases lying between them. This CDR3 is CASSFSGGLAKNIQYF. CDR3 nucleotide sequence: TGTGCCAGCAGCTTTTCCGGGGGGCTAGCCAAAAACATTCAGTACTTC.

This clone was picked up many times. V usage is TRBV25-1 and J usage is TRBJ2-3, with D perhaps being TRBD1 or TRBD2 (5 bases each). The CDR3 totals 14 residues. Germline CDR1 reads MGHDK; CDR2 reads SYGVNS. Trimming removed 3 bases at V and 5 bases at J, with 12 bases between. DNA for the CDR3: TGTGCCAGCAGTGATCCCGGGGCGGAAGATACGCAGTATTTT. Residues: CASSDPGAEDTQYF.

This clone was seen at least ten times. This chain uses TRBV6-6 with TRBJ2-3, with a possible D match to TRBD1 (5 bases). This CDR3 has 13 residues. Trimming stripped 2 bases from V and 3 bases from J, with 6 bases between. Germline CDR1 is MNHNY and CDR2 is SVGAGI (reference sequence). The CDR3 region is CASSYRQTDTQYF. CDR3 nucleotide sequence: TGTGCCAGCAGTTACCGACAGACAGATACGCAGTATTTT.